This is a list of T cell receptor beta chains from one sample in a study of a mutant IDH1 vaccine in newly diagnosed glioma. Sequencing was performed with immunoSEQ multiplex PCR; in TCRdb, only in-frame clones are kept and a portion is missing. Among 25,000 to 35,000 clones listed, around 90% were seen once. Antigens for these TCRs are unknown. The source material was PBMCs, sampled from a glioma patient whose treatment included an IDH1 peptide vaccine. The source is a man aged 18 to 30 with glioma. CDR3s include the opening cysteine and the closing phenylalanine or tryptophan. D genes are given only for firm matches. Only some rows state a clone size, as once, few, many or a class for expanded clones.

d_gene | j_gene | abundance | v_gene | CDR3aa | CDR3nt
NA | TRBJ1-1 | NA | TRBV4-2 | CASREDLFGTEAFF | TGTGCCAGCCGGGAGGATCTATTCGGCACTGAAGCTTTCTTT
NA | TRBJ2-3 | NA | TRBV5-1 | CASSLGQGIADTQYF | TGCGCCAGCAGCTTGGGGCAGGGTATCGCAGATACGCAGTATTTT
NA | TRBJ1-1 | NA | TRBV10-3 | CAITPQVGNTEAFF | TGTGCCATCACCCCACAGGTCGGGAACACTGAAGCTTTCTTT
NA | TRBJ2-7 | NA | TRBV14 | CASSQQGYEQYF | TGTGCCAGCAGCCAGCAGGGATACGAGCAGTACTTC
TRBD1 | TRBJ1-5 | NA | TRBV30 | CAWSPGRWDRGRLGANQPQHF | TGTGCCTGGAGTCCCGGGAGGTGGGACAGGGGAAGGCTGGGGGCCAATCAGCCCCAGCATTTT
TRBD1 | TRBJ1-1 | NA | TRBV29-1 | CSVKGGQGYGTEAFF | TGCAGCGTCAAAGGGGGACAGGGATACGGCACTGAAGCTTTCTTT
NA | TRBJ2-5 | NA | TRBV4-2 | CASSQTPHGMETQYF | TGTGCCAGCAGCCAAACCCCTCACGGGATGGAGACCCAGTACTTC
NA | TRBJ1-5 | NA | TRBV29-1 | CSVGEGNRQPQHF | TGCAGCGTTGGGGAGGGAAACCGGCAGCCCCAGCATTTT
NA | TRBJ1-1 | NA | TRBV7-2 | CASSLARPGTEAFF | TGTGCCAGCAGCTTAGCGAGGCCGGGGACTGAAGCTTTCTTT
TRBD1 | TRBJ2-7 | once | TRBV30 | CAWRGQGGYEQYF | TGTGCCTGGAGGGGACAGGGGGGATACGAGCAGTACTTC
TRBD1 | TRBJ1-2 | few | TRBV29-1 | CSVEGGQRTGYTF | TGCAGCGTTGAAGGGGGACAGAGGACTGGCTACACCTTC
NA | TRBJ1-1 | NA | TRBV6-5 | CASSPQGREAFF | TGTGCCAGCAGTCCCCAGGGACGGGAAGCTTTCTTT
NA | TRBJ2-2 | NA | TRBV5-1 | CASTKDGSMNTGELFF | TGCGCCAGCACGAAGGACGGTTCAATGAACACCGGGGAGCTGTTTTTT
NA | TRBJ1-3 | NA | TRBV15 | CATSRLGSRENTIYF | TGTGCCACCAGCAGGCTTGGATCTCGCGAAAACACCATATATTTT
TRBD1 | TRBJ2-7 | NA | TRBV27 | CASSLSWTGIYEQYF | TGTGCCAGCAGCCTAAGCTGGACAGGGATCTACGAGCAGTACTTC
NA | TRBJ2-7 | NA | TRBV29-1 | CSVTRTVYQSYEQYF | TGCAGCGTCACTAGGACAGTTTACCAATCCTACGAGCAGTACTTC